The 8 T cell receptor beta chains below come from one sample, sequenced in a study of molecular identifiers for immune sequencing clone quantification. One entry per CDR3 protein results from TCRdb running MiXCR on the PCR reads. The sample contains about 320,000 distinct CDR3 sequences, about a fifth of which appear only once. Sequencing was carried out using naive CD8+ T cells from blood, with Jurkat cell RNA spiked in. Specified subset: FACS-sorted CD8+CD4-CCR7+CD45RA+ naive T cells. These receptors all stem from a human donor in good health. Some libraries in this study had Jurkat cell RNA spiked in.

The CDR3 spells CAWSDTETQYF. CDR3 nucleotide sequence: TGTGCCTGGAGTGACACAGAGACCCAGTACTTC. The chain is built from TRBV30 and TRBJ2-5; D remains unclear. Per the germline V gene, CDR1 is GTSNPN and CDR2 is SVGIG (reference sequence). Trimming removed 1 base from V and 4 bases from J, with 4 bases in between. The CDR3 consists of 11 residues.

Many counts were recorded for this clonotype. V gene TRBV7-6 combines with J gene TRBJ2-7; TRBD2 matches 8 bases. The V gene's germline CDR1 is SGHVS and CDR2 FNYEAQ. The CDR3 is 15 residues long. The junction had 4 bases not matched to a gene; V was cut back by 1 base and J by 2 bases. The CDR3 spells CASSLGGGTTYEQYF. The CDR3 nucleotides are TGTGCCAGCAGCTTAGGCGGGGGGACAACCTACGAGCAGTACTTC.

This clonotype was counted many times. The J gene is TRBJ2-5, the V gene TRBV9, with TRBD1 matching over 7 bases. V lost 4 bases to trimming and J lost 2 bases; unmatched junction nucleotides: 5. This CDR3 has 14 amino acids. CDR1 is SGDLS and CDR2 is YYNGEE in the germline V gene. CDR3 residues: CASSPGTEQETQYF. The DNA of the CDR3 is TGTGCCAGCAGCCCAGGGACAGAGCAAGAGACCCAGTACTTC.

The V and J genes are TRBV5-1 and TRBJ2-7; D possibly matches TRBD1 or TRBD2 (6 bases each). The germline V gene encodes CDR1 SGHRS and CDR2 YFSETQ. Trimming pared 5 bases from V and 3 bases from J, leaving 18 bases between. The CDR3 has 15 residues. CDR3 in amino acids: CASSPVEGDFYEQYF. The CDR3 nucleotides read TGCGCCAGCAGTCCGGTGGAGGGGGACTTCTACGAGCAGTACTTC. The entire variable domain, with the rest obtained from reference TRBV5-1 and TRBJ2-7, is as follows: KAGVTQTPRYLIKTRGQQVTLSCSPISGHRSVSWYQQTPGQGLQFLFEYFSETQRNKGNFPGRFSGRQFSNSRSEMNVSTLELGDSALYLCASSPVEGDFYEQYFGPGTRLTVT.

This clonotype occurred many times. The chain carries TRBV27 and TRBJ2-5; D not certain. The germline CDR1 and CDR2 sequences are MNHEY and SMNVEV (reference sequence). The V gene lost 10 bases and the J gene lost 2 bases, with 14 bases spanning the gap. CDR3 size: 13 residues. CDR3 sequence reads: CATRRLIQETQYF. The CDR3 region has the DNA TGTGCCACCCGGCGGCTAATTCAAGAGACCCAGTACTTC.

This clonotype was detected ten times or more. V usage is TRBV7-9 and J usage is TRBJ2-2; either TRBD1 or TRBD2 may supply D (5 bases each). The CDR3 runs 17 residues. V was trimmed by 1 base and J by 4 bases, leaving 16 bases between them. Germline V gives CDR1 SEHNR, CDR2 FQNEAQ (reference sequence). CDR3 sequence: CASSLVEGTGVTGELFF. The CDR3 bases are TGTGCCAGCAGCTTAGTAGAGGGGACCGGAGTCACCGGGGAGCTGTTTTTT.

The table lists this clonotype with many counts. The chain employs TRBV11-2 and TRBJ1-2, with D unclear. Trimming cost V 1 base and J 4 bases, with 7 bases left between them. Germline CDR1 and CDR2: SGHAT and FQNNGV. This CDR3 comprises 13 residues. This CDR3 is CASSLGQAYGYTF. The CDR3 coding sequence is TGTGCCAGCAGCTTAGGCCAGGCCTATGGCTACACCTTC.

This clonotype has at least ten counts. The CDR3 protein is CASSQDVGERSNQPQHF. CDR3 bases: TGCGCCAGCAGCCAAGATGTGGGGGAAAGGAGCAATCAGCCCCAGCATTTT. The chain is built from TRBV4-3 and TRBJ1-5; possible D gene TRBD1, 5 bases. CDR1 and CDR2 from the germline V gene are LGHNA and YSLEER. V dropped 0 bases and J dropped 1 base, with 13 bases sitting between them. This CDR3 contains 17 residues.